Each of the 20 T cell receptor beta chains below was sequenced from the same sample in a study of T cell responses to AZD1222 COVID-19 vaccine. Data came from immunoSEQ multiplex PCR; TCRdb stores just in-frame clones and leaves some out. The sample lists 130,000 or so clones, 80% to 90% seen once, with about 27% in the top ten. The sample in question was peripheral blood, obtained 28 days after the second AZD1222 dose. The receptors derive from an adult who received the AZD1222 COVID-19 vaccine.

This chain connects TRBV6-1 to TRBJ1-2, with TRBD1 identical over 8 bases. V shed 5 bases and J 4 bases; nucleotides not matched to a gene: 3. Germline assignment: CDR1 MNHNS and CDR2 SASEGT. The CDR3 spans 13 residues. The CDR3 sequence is CASSSQGGYGYTF. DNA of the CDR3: TGTGCCAGCAGTTCACAGGGGGGCTATGGCTACACCTTC.

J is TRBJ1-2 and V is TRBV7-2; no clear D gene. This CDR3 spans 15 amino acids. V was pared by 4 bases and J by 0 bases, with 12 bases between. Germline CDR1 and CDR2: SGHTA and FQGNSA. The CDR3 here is CASSSYGSTNYGYTF. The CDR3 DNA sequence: TGTGCCAGCAGCTCATATGGCAGCACTAACTATGGCTACACCTTC.

The CDR3: CASSLTTTVGNTIYF. The CDR3 region has the DNA TGTGCCAGCAGCTTAACCACTACCGTTGGAAACACCATATATTTT. The V call is TRBV7-8, the J call TRBJ1-3; no firm D call. Germline-derived CDR1 and CDR2 are SGHVS and FQNEAQ. V was pared by 2 bases and J by 3 bases, with 11 bases between. The CDR3 totals 15 residues.

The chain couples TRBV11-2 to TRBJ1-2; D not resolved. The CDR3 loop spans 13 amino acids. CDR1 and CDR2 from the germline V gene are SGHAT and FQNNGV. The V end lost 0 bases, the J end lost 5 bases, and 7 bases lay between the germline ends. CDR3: CASSLDPQYGYTF. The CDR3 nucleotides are TGTGCCAGCAGCTTAGATCCGCAGTATGGCTACACCTTC.

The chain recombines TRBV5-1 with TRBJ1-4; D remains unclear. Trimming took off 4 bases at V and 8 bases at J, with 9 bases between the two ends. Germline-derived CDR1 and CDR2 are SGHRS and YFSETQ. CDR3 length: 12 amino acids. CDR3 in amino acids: CASSLQGEKLFF. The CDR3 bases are TGCGCCAGCAGCCTTCAAGGGGAAAAACTGTTTTTT.

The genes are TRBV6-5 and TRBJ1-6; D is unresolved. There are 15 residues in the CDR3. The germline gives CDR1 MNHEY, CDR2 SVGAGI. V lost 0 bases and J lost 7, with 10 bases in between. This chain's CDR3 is CASSYSSGMNSPLHF. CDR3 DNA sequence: TGTGCCAGCAGTTACTCAAGCGGGATGAATTCACCCCTCCACTTT.

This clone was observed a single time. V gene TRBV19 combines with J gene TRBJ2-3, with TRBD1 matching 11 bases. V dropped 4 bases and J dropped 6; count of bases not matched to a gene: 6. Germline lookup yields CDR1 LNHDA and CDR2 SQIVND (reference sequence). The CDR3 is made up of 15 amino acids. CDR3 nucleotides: TGTGCCAGTAGTAACCGGGACAGGGGGTCCGATACGCAGTATTTT. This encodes CASSNRDRGSDTQYF.

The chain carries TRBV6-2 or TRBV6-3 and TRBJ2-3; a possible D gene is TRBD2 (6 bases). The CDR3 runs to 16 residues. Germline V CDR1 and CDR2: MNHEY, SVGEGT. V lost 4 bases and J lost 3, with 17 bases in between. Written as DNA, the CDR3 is TGTGCCAGCAGTTCACGCCACAGCCGGGGGACAGATACGCAGTATTTT. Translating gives CASSSRHSRGTDTQYF.

The CDR3: CASRGTGDQPQHF. The CDR3, as DNA: TGTGCCAGCAGGGGGACAGGAGATCAGCCCCAGCATTTT. The chain employs TRBV12-3 or TRBV12-4 and TRBJ1-5; TRBD1 agrees at 8 bases. The CDR3 has 13 amino acids. The ends lost 6 bases at V and 5 bases at J; junction bases unmatched: 3.

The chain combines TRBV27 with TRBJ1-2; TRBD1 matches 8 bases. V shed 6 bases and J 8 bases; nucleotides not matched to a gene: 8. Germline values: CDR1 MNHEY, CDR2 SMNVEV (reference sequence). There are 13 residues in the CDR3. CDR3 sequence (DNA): TGTGCCAGCAGGACGGGACAGGTTGAAGGCTACACCTTC. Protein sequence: CASRTGQVEGYTF.

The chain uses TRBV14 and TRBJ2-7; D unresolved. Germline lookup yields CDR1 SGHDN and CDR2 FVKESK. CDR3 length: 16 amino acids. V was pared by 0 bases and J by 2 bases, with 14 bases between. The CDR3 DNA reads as TGTGCCAGCAGCCAAGAATTATCCGGGTTACCCTACGAGCAGTACTTC. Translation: CASSQELSGLPYEQYF.

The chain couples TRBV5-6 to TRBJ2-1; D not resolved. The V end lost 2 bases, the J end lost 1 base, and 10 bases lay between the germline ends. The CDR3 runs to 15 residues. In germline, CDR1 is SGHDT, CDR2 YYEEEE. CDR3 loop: CASSLGQPSYNEQFF. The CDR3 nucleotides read TGTGCCAGCAGCTTAGGTCAGCCTTCCTACAATGAGCAGTTCTTC.

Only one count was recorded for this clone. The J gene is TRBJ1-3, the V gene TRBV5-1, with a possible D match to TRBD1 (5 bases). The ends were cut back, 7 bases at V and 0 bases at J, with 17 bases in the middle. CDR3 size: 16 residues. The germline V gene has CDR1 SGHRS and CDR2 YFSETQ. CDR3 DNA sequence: TGCGCCAGCGCCCAGGGAGACTTCTACTCTGGAAACACCATATATTTT. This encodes CASAQGDFYSGNTIYF.

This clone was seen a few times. CDR3: CAISGGQGGEQYF. The CDR3 nucleotides are TGTGCCATCAGTGGAGGACAGGGCGGCGAGCAGTACTTC. The V gene is TRBV10-3, the J gene TRBJ2-7, with 8 bases matching TRBD1. The CDR3 is 13 residues long. With 4 bases clipped from V and 6 bases from J, the junction kept 5 bases outside the gene matches. Germline loops: CDR1 ENHRY, CDR2 SYGVKD.

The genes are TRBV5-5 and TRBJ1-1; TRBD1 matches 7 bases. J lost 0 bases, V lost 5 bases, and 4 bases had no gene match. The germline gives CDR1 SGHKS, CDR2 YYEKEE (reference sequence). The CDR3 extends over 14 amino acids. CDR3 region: CASRATGVNTEAFF. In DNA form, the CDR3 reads TGTGCCAGCAGGGCCACAGGGGTGAACACTGAAGCTTTCTTT. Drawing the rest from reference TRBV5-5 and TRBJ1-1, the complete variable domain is DAGVTQSPTHLIKTRGQQVTLRCSPISGHKSVSWYQQVLGQGPQFIFQYYEKEERGRGNFPDRFSARQFPNYSSELNVNALLLGDSALYLCASRATGVNTEAFFGQGTRLTVV.

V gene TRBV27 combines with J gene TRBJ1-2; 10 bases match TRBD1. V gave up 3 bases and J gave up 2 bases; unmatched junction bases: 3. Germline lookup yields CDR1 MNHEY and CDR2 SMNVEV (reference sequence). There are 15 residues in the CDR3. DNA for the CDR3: TGTGCCAGCAGTTTTTGGGGACAGGGGAACTATGGCTACACCTTC. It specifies CASSFWGQGNYGYTF.

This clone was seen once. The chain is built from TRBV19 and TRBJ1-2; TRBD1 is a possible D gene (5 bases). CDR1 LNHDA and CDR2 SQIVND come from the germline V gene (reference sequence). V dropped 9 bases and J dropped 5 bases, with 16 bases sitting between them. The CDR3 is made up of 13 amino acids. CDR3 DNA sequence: TGTGCCAGCAGAAGACAGAGCAAGTATGGCTACACCTTC. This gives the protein CASRRQSKYGYTF.

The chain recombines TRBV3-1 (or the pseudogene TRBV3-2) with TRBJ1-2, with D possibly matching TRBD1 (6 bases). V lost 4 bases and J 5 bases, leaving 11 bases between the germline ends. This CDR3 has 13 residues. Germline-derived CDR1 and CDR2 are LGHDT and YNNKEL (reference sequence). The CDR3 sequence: CASSREGGYGYTF. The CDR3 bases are TGTGCCAGCAGCCGGGAAGGGGGTTATGGCTACACCTTC.

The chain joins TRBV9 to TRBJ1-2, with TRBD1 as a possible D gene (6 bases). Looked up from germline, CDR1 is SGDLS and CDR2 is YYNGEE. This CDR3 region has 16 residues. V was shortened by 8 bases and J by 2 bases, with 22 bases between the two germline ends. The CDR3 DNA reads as TGTGCCAGTTCGGCGTCACCTACAGGGACCAACTATGGCTACACCTTC. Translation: CASSASPTGTNYGYTF.

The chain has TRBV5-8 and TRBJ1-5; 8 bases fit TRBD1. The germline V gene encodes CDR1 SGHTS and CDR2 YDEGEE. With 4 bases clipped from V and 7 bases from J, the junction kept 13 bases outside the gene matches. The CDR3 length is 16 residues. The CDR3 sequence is CASSPSRDRMNQPQHF. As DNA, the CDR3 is TGTGCCAGCAGCCCCTCCCGGGACAGGATGAACCAGCCCCAGCATTTT.